This passage covers 10 T cell receptor beta chains from one sample sequenced in a study of early T cells in non-severe SARS-CoV-2 infection. MiXCR, applied by TCRdb to the 5' RACE reads, yields one record per CDR3 protein. This sample has approximately 71,000 distinct CDR3 sequences; approximately 12% occur once, and the top ten carry about 4.5%. Sample: whole blood. The receptors originated from an adult who was a healthcare worker with PCR-confirmed SARS-CoV-2 infection or an uninfected control (not recorded which).

The chain carries TRBV20-1 and TRBJ2-7; possibly TRBD2 for D (5 bases). The length of the CDR3 is 15 residues. V was clipped by 0 bases and J by 2 bases, with 14 bases between them. From germline, CDR1 is DFQATT and CDR2 SNEGSKA (reference sequence). CDR3 sequence: CSARDLTGTPYEQYF. The CDR3 nucleotides read TGCAGTGCTAGAGATCTTACGGGAACCCCCTACGAGCAGTACTTC.

There are a few counts of this clonotype. The CDR3 sequence: CAISGTGASEAFF. CDR3 DNA sequence: TGTGCCATCAGTGGGACAGGGGCGTCGGAAGCTTTCTTT. The genes are TRBV10-3 and TRBJ1-1; the match to TRBD1 covers 9 bases. J lost 8 bases, V lost 4 bases, and 5 bases had no gene match. The germline CDR1 and CDR2 sequences are ENHRY and SYGVKD. CDR3 length: 13 residues.

This clonotype was seen only a few times. This chain uses TRBV27 with TRBJ2-7; D gene ambiguous. Between the trimmed V and J ends, which lost 3 bases and 7 bases, there was a span of 16 bases. The CDR3 sequence is 14 residues long. Per the germline V gene, CDR1 is MNHEY and CDR2 is SMNVEV (reference sequence). The DNA of the CDR3 is TGTGCCAGCAGTTTCGGCAGGAACCTCGGGGAGCAGTACTTC. It yields the protein CASSFGRNLGEQYF.

This clonotype was counted ten times or more. The chain combines TRBV25-1 with TRBJ2-3; D possibly corresponds to TRBD2 (5 bases). This CDR3 spans 19 amino acids. Trimming took off 3 bases at V and 2 bases at J, with 24 bases between the two ends. Germline CDR1 and CDR2: MGHDK and SYGVNS. The CDR3 is CASSELTSVREGYTDTQYF. CDR3 coding DNA: TGTGCCAGCAGTGAGCTTACTTCGGTGAGGGAAGGATACACAGATACGCAGTATTTT.

This clonotype was detected only a few times. The gene calls are TRBV6-2 or TRBV6-3 and TRBJ2-6; TRBD1 matches 11 bases. Losses at the gene ends were 6 bases for V and 7 bases for J; bases not matched to a gene: 8. The CDR3 is made up of 16 amino acids. Germline CDR1 is MNHEY and CDR2 is SVGEGT. CDR3 coding DNA: TGTGCCAGCAGGTCAGCCGGGACAGGGGGAGCCAACGTCCTGACTTTC. It translates to CASRSAGTGGANVLTF.

This clonotype was detected ten times or more. The chain joins TRBV12-3 or TRBV12-4 to TRBJ1-1, with D possibly TRBD1 on 5 matching bases. CDR3 length equals 14 residues. With 3 bases removed from V and 5 bases from J, the gap between germline ends came to 13 bases. The DNA for the CDR3 is TGTGCCAGCAGTTTGGGGCAGGGCGGTACTGAAGCTTTCTTT. This encodes CASSLGQGGTEAFF.

This clonotype was detected a few times. The chain combines TRBV27 with TRBJ1-1; 10 nucleotides agree with TRBD1. The length of the CDR3 is 12 residues. Trimming at V came to 5 bases and at J to 7 bases, leaving 1 base not matched to a gene. CDR1 is MNHEY, CDR2 SMNVEV, per germline (reference sequence). CDR3 bases: TGTGCCAGCAGTCGGACAGGGGGTGAAGCTTTCTTT. Amino acid sequence: CASSRTGGEAFF.

This clonotype was found a few times. The chain employs TRBV20-1 and TRBJ1-2; TRBD1 matches at 12 bases. The CDR3 spans 16 residues. Germline V gene sequence: CDR1 DFQATT, CDR2 SNEGSKA (reference sequence). V shed 3 bases, J shed 2 bases, and the junction held 7 bases outside the gene matches. CDR3 nucleotide sequence: TGCAGTGCTAGGGGACAGGGGGCCTCTTCGAACTATGGCTACACCTTC. Protein sequence: CSARGQGASSNYGYTF.

This chain links TRBV6-5 with TRBJ2-1; 9 bases align to TRBD1. The germline V gene has CDR1 MNHEY and CDR2 SVGAGI. There are 15 residues in the CDR3. V shed 6 bases, J shed 2 bases, and the junction held 5 bases outside the gene matches. The CDR3 is CASRPDRGAYNEQFF. CDR3 DNA sequence: TGTGCCAGCAGACCGGACAGGGGTGCCTACAATGAGCAGTTCTTC.

The V and J genes are TRBV7-9 and TRBJ2-2; either TRBD1 or TRBD2 may fit D (5 bases each). CDR1 and CDR2 from the germline V gene are SEHNR and FQNEAQ (reference sequence). The ends were cut back, 0 bases at V and 4 bases at J, with 9 bases in the middle. This CDR3 spans 15 amino acids. Here the CDR3 reads CASSLAGTGTGELFF. The CDR3 coding sequence is TGTGCCAGCAGCTTAGCAGGGACGGGCACCGGGGAGCTGTTTTTT.